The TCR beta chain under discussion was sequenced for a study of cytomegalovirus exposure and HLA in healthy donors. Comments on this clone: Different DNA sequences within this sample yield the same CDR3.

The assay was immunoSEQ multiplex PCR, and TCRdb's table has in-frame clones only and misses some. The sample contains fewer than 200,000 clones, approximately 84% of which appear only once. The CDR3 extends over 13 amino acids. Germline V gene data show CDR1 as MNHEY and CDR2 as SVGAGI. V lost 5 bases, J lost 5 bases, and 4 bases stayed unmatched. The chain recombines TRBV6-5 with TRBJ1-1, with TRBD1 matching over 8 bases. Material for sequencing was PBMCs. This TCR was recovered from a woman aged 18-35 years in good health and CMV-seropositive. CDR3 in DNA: TGTGCCAGCAGTATACAGGGGGTGACTGAAGCTTTCTTT. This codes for CASSIQGVTEAFF.